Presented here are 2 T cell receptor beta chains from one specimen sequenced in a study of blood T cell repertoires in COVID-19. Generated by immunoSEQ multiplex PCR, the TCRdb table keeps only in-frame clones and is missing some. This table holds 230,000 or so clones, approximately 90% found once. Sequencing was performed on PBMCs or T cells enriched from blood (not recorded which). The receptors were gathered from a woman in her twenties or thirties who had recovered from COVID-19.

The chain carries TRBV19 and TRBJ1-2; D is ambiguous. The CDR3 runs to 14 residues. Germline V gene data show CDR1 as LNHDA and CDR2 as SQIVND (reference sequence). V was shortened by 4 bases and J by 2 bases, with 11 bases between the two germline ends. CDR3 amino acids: CASSTWESNYGYTF. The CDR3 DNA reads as TGTGCCAGTAGTACTTGGGAGTCCAACTATGGCTACACCTTC.

Here the CDR3 DNA reads TGTGCCAGTAGTTTCCTAGCGGGCACAGATACGCAGTATTTT. It is translated as CASSFLAGTDTQYF. The chain joins TRBV19 to TRBJ2-3, with 7 bases identical to TRBD2. Germline-derived CDR1 and CDR2 are LNHDA and SQIVND (reference sequence). The CDR3 is made up of 14 amino acids. V trimming: 5 bases; J trimming: 1 base; junction bases outside the gene matches: 3.